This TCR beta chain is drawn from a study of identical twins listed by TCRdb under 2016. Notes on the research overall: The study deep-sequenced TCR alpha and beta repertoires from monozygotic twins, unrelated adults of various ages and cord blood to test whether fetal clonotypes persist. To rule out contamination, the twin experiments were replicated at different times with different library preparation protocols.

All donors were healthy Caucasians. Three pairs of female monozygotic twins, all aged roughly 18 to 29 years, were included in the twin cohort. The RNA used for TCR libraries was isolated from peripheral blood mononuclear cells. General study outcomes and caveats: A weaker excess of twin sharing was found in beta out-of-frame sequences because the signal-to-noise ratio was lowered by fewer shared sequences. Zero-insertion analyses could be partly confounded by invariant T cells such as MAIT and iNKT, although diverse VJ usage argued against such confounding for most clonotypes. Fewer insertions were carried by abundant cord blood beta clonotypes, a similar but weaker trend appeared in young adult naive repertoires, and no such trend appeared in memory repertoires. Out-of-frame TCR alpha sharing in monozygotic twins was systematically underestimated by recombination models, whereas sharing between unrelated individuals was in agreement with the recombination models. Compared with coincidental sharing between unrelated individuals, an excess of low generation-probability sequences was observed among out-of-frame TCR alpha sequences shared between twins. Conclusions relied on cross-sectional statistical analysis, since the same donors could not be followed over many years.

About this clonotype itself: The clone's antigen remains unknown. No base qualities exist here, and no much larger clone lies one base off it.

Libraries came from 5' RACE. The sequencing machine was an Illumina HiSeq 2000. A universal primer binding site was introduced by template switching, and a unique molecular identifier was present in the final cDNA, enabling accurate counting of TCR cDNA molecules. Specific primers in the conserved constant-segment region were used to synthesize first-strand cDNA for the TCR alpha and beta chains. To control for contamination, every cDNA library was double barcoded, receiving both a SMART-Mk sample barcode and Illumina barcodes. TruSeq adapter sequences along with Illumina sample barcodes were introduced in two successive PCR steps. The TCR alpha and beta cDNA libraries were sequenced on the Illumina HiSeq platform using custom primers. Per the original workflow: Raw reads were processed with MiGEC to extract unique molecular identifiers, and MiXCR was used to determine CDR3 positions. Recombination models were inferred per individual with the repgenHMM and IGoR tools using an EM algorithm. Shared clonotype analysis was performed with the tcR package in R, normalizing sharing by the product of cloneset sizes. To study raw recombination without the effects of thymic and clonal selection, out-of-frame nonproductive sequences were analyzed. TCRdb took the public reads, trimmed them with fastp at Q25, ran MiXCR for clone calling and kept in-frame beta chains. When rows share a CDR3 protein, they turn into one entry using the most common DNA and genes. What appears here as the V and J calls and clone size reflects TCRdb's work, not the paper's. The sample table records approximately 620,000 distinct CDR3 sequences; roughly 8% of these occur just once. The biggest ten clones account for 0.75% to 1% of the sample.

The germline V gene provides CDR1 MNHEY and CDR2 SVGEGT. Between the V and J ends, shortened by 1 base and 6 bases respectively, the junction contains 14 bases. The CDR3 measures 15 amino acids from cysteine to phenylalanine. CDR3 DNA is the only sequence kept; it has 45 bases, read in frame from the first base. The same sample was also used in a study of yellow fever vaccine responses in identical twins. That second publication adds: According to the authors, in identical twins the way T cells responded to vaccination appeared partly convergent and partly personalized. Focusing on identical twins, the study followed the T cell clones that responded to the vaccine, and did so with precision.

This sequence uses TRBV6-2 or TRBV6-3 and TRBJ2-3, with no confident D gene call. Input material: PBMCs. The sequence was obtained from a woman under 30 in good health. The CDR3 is CASSYFLSVGDTQYF. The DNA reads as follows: TGTGCCAGCAGTTACTTCCTTTCTGTCGGTGATACGCAGTATTTT.